The T cell receptor (beta chain) described here comes from a study of glioma-infiltrating T cells. Findings of the study overall: Gliomas, especially low-grade, showed above-expected tissue-blood divergence; non-neoplastic patients showed below. Only very few CDR3 sequences appeared in both tissue and blood.

J gave up 6 bases and V 1 base, and 2 bases lay outside the gene matches. CDR1 and CDR2 (germline): SEHNR, FQNEAQ (reference sequence). This CDR3 contains 13 residues. This clonotype was observed a few times. Its antigen is not identified. Amplification of TCR alpha and beta CDR3 regions from RNA used iRepertoire nested multiplex PCR. Tissue mRNA or PBMC total RNA, roughly 100-400 ng, went into one-step reverse transcription and amplification. Using its own MiXCR run on the multiplex PCR reads, TCRdb lists one record per CDR3 protein. The sample gives about 180,000 distinct CDR3 sequences, roughly two fifths of which show up once; under 6.5% is in the top ten.

This TCR was recovered from a human donor with low-grade glioma or glioblastoma, undergoing nonglioma brain surgery, or in good health (not recorded which). The specimen was glioma tissue, nonneoplastic brain tissue, or PBMCs (not recorded which). The rearrangement links TRBV7-9 to TRBJ2-5; 7 nucleotides align to TRBD2. The DNA for the CDR3 is TGTGCCAGCAGCTTAGACGGGGGGAAGACCCAGTACTTC. Its translation is CASSLDGGKTQYF. Complete variable domain (other parts from reference TRBV7-9 and TRBJ2-5): DTGVSQNPRHKITKRGQNVTFRCDPISEHNRLYWYRQTLGQGPEFLTYFQNEAQLEKSRLLSDRFSAERPKGSFSTLEIQRTEQGDSAMYLCASSLDGGKTQYFGPGTRLLVL.